These 9 T cell receptor beta chains share one sample of origin, sequenced in a study of T-cell reconstitution after alpha-beta-depleted transplantation in children. Unique molecular identifiers were incorporated during preparation of the TCRbeta library. In TCRdb, the PCR reads were re-called with MiXCR into one record per CDR3 protein. Among some 200,000 distinct CDR3 sequences, about 9.2% were seen once, and the ten largest hold around 6.2%. The sequenced sample was PBMCs from the stem cell graft donor, obtained from the stem cell graft. These receptors were obtained from a human donor who donated a stem cell graft to a child with acute lymphoblastic leukemia.

This clonotype has only a few counts. The V and J genes are TRBV5-8 and TRBJ2-6; the D is unclear. This CDR3 has 14 amino acids. V shed 2 bases and J shed 0 bases, with 3 bases lying between them. The germline V gene has CDR1 SGHTS and CDR2 YDEGEE. For the CDR3, the DNA is TGTGCCAGCAGCTTTGACTCTGGGGCCAACGTCCTGACTTTC. Translating it yields CASSFDSGANVLTF.

This clonotype was seen ten or more times. This chain uses TRBV5-1 with TRBJ2-4; D possibly corresponds to TRBD2 (5 bases). V lost 0 bases, J lost 1 base, and 8 bases lay in between. Germline assignment: CDR1 SGHRS and CDR2 YFSETQ. The CDR3 runs 15 residues. CDR3 loop: CASSLDSSAKNIQYF. The CDR3 bases are TGCGCCAGCAGCTTGGATTCTAGCGCCAAAAACATTCAGTACTTC.

V and J are TRBV24-1 and TRBJ1-4; D perhaps matches TRBD1 (6 bases). The germline CDR1 and CDR2 sequences are KGHDR and SFDVKD. The CDR3 totals 16 residues. V was shortened by 3 bases and J by 0 bases, with 10 bases between the two germline ends. CDR3 residues: CATSDPRTATNEKLFF. Here the CDR3 DNA reads TGTGCCACCAGTGATCCCAGGACAGCAACTAATGAAAAACTGTTTTTT.

This clonotype was recorded at least ten times. This rearrangement joins TRBV11-2 to TRBJ1-6; weak D call: TRBD1 (5 bases). Germline V gene lookup returns CDR1 SGHAT and CDR2 FQNNGV. Trimming cost V 4 bases and J 5 bases, with 12 bases left between them. This CDR3 has 15 residues. The CDR3 DNA reads TGTGCCAGCAGCTCGATGGGGGGAAATAATTCACCCCTCCACTTT. Its translation: CASSSMGGNNSPLHF.

This clonotype was counted ten times or more. The chain links TRBV4-1 to TRBJ1-1; maybe TRBD1 (5 bases). The CDR3 has 16 amino acids. The germline gives CDR1 MGHRA, CDR2 YSYEKL. V was trimmed by 2 bases and J by 5 bases, leaving 18 bases between them. This CDR3 is CASSQNLGGGGTEAFF. CDR3 DNA: TGCGCCAGCAGCCAAAACTTAGGAGGCGGGGGGACTGAAGCTTTCTTT.

This clonotype was detected ten times or more. The J gene is TRBJ2-1, the V gene TRBV30, with 7 bases aligning to TRBD1. The junction had 8 bases not matched to a gene; V was cut back by 6 bases and J by 0 bases. CDR3 size: 15 residues. Germline V gene sequence: CDR1 GTSNPN, CDR2 SVGIG (reference sequence). Written as DNA, the CDR3 is TGTGCCTGCACCGGGACAGAGATCTCCTACAATGAGCAGTTCTTC. Its translation is CACTGTEISYNEQFF.

This clonotype occurred a few times. V is TRBV19 and J is TRBJ1-2; D is unresolved. The CDR3 sequence is 16 residues long. The V gene lost 3 bases and the J gene lost 8 bases, with 22 bases spanning the gap. The germline gives CDR1 LNHDA, CDR2 SQIVND (reference sequence). CDR3 sequence: CASSILDTPGRNGYTF. The CDR3 DNA follows: TGTGCCAGTAGTATCTTAGACACCCCTGGCAGGAACGGCTACACCTTC.

The chain recombines TRBV18 with TRBJ2-7, with 8 nucleotides matching TRBD1. Germline-derived CDR1 and CDR2 are KGHSH and LQKENI. V lost 4 bases to trimming and J lost 4 bases; unmatched junction nucleotides: 9. This CDR3 spans 15 amino acids. CDR3 sequence reads: CASSRDRGKNYEQYF. DNA of the CDR3: TGTGCCAGCTCACGAGACAGGGGAAAGAATTACGAGCAGTACTTC.

This clonotype was detected only a few times. The chain carries TRBV2 and TRBJ2-7, with 9 bases lining up with TRBD2. V was clipped by 3 bases and J by 4 bases; unmatched bases: 10. Germline CDR1 is SNHLY and CDR2 is FYNNEI. CDR3 length: 16 residues. CDR3 sequence: CASSERSGGSLYEQYF. CDR3 DNA: TGTGCCAGCAGTGAGAGGAGCGGGGGGTCTTTATACGAGCAGTACTTC.